This T cell receptor (beta chain) was recovered during a study of T cell responses to AZD1222 COVID-19 vaccine. General study results and limits: The reported proportion of spike-specific TCRs targeting unmutated variant regions was nearly half. Clonal diversity may have been underestimated in mostly white British donors. Among AZD1222 vaccinees, only six or seven were seropositive at baseline.

Second doses at about 4 or about 12 weeks were pooled. Produced via immunoSEQ multiplex PCR; TCRdb's table is partial and in-frame only. The sample has approximately 100,000 clones; about nine tenths are singletons. J gave up 7 bases and V 3 bases, and 3 bases lay outside the gene matches. CDR3 length equals 13 residues. Germline CDR1 is MRHNA and CDR2 is SNTAGT. In the case of this clone: Its antigen is not known.

Sequenced here: peripheral blood, sampled 28 days after the second AZD1222 dose. This clonotype originated in an adult who received the AZD1222 COVID-19 vaccine. The gene calls are TRBV6-4 and TRBJ1-5; 7 bases map to TRBD1. The CDR3 DNA reads TGTGCCAGCAGTGAAGAAGGGGGCCAGCCCCAGCATTTT. Translated: CASSEEGGQPQHF.